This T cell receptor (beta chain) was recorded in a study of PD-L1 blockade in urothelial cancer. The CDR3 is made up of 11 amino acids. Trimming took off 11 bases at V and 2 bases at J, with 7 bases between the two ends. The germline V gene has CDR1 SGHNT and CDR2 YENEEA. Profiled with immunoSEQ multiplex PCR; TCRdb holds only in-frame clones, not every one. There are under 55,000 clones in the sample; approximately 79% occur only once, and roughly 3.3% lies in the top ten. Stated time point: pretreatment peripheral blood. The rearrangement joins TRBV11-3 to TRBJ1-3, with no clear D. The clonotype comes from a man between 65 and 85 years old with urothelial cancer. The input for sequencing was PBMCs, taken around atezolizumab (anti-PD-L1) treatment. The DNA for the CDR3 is TGTGCCTTCAGGCCTGGAAACACCATATATTTT. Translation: CAFRPGNTIYF.